This is a list of T cell receptor beta chains from one sample in a study of OX40 agonist ivuxolimab in advanced cancers. Profiling relied on immunoSEQ multiplex PCR, and the TCRdb table lists in-frame clones only, not all of them. This table has 60,000 to 75,000 clones, less than 95% appearing once. The sequences come from CD4+ or CD8+ T cells sorted from blood, collected in a trial of the OX40 agonist ivuxolimab. The origin of the receptors is an adult with an advanced solid tumor such as melanoma, head and neck, liver or kidney cancer. The CDR3 runs from the conserved cysteine through the conserved F or W.

v_call	cdr3_aa
TRBV6-6	CASRKSGYTF
TRBV19	CASKRGSYNEQFF
TRBV6-5	CAITGNNEQFF
TRBV28	CASSFTSPERYF
TRBV11-3	CASGPGVTEQYF
TRBV5-1	CASSLGGNTYNEQFF
TRBV5-4	CASSLDSSLAGVTGELFF
TRBV28	CACHRGGQPQHF
TRBV4-2	CASSQSNLPGQGFSYEQYF
TRBV11-3	CASSLRWGEQYF
TRBV6-5	CASSFRGSQTDTQYF
TRBV28	CASSFGNPGGQYF
TRBV7-3	CASSSTGTGPGLTDTQYF
TRBV27	CASSSPSSSSTDTQYF
TRBV6-5	CASSYWRVNTGELFF
TRBV5-1	CASSLRQRGYNEQFF